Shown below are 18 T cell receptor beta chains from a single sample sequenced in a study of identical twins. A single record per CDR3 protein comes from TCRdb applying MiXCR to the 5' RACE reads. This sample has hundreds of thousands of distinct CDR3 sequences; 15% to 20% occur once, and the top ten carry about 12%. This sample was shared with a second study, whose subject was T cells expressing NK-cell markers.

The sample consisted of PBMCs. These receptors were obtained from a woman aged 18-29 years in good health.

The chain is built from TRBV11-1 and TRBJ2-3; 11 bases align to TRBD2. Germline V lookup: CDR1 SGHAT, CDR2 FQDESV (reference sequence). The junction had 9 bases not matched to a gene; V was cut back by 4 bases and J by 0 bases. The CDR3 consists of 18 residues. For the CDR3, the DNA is TGTGCCAGCAGCTCGCTGATTAGCGGGGGGGCGAGCACAGATACGCAGTATTTT. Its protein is CASSSLISGGASTDTQYF. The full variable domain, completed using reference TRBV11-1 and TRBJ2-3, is EAEVAQSPRYKITEKSQAVAFWCDPISGHATLYWYRQILGQGPELLVQFQDESVVDDSQLPKDRFSAERLKGVDSTLKIQPAELGDSAMYLCASSSLISGGASTDTQYFGPGTRLTVL.

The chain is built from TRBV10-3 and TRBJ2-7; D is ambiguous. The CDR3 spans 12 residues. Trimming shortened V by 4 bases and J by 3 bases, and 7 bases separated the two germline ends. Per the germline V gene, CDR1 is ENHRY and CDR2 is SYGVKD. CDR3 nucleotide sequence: TGTGCCATCAGTGTGAACCGCTACGAGCAGTACTTC. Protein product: CAISVNRYEQYF.

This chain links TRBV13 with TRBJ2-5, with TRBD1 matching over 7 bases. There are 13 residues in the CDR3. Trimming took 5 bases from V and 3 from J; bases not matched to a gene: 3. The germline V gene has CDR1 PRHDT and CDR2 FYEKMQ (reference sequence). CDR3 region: CASSKGQKETQYF. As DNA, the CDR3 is TGTGCCAGCAGCAAGGGACAGAAAGAGACCCAGTACTTC.

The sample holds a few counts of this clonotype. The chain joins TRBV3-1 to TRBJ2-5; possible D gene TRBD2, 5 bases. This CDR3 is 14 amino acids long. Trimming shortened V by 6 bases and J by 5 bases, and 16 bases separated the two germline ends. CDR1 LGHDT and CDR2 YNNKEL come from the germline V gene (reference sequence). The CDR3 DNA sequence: TGTGCCAGCAGTCCAACGGGGAGTTGGGAGACCCAGTACTTC. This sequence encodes CASSPTGSWETQYF.

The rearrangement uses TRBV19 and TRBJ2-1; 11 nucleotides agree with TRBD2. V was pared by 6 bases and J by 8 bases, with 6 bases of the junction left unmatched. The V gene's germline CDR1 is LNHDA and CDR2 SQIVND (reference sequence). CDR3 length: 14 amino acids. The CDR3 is CASSGVAGGHEQFF. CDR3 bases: TGTGCCAGTAGCGGGGTAGCGGGGGGGCATGAGCAGTTCTTC.

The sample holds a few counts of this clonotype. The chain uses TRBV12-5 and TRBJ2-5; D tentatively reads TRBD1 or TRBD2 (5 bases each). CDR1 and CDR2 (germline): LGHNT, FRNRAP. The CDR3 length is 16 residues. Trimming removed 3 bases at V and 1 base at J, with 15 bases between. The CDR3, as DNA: TGTGCTAGTGGTTTACCCGGGACGGAGAGCCAAGAGACCCAGTACTTC. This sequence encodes CASGLPGTESQETQYF.

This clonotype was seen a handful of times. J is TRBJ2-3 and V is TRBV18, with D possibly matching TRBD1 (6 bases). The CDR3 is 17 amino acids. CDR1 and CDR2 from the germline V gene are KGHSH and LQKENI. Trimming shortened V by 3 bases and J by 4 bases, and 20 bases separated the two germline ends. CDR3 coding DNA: TGTGCCAGCTCACCCGGGACACCAACTTGGGGCGCAGATACGCAGTATTTT. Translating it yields CASSPGTPTWGADTQYF. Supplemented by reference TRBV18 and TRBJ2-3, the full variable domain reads NAGVMQNPRHLVRRRGQEARLRCSPMKGHSHVYWYRQLPEEGLKFMVYLQKENIIDESGMPKERFSAEFPKEGPSILRIQQVVRGDSAAYFCASSPGTPTWGADTQYFGPGTRLTVL.

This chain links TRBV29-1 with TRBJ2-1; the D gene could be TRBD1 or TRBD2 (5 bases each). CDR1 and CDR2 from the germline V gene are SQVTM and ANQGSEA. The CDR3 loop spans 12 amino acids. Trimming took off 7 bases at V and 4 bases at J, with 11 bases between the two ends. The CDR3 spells CSGDGIYNEQFF. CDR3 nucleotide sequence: TGCAGCGGGGACGGAATATACAATGAGCAGTTCTTC.

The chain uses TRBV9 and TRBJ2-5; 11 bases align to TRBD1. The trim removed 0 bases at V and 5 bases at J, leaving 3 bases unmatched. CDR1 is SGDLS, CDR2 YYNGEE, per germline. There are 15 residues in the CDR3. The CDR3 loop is CASSVVGTGGETQYF. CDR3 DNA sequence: TGTGCCAGCAGCGTAGTCGGGACAGGGGGGGAGACCCAGTACTTC.

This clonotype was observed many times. The CDR3 DNA is TGTGCCAGCAGTTACTCGGCAGGCAGGACTGAAGCTTTCTTT. It translates to CASSYSAGRTEAFF. The rearrangement joins TRBV6-5 to TRBJ1-1; D is uncertain. The CDR3 spans 14 residues. Germline lookup yields CDR1 MNHEY and CDR2 SVGAGI. Trimming cost V 0 bases and J 5 bases, with 10 bases left between them.

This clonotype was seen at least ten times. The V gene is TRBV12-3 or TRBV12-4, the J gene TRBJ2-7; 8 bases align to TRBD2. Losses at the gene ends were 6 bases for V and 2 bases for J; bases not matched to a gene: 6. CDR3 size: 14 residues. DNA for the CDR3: TGTGCCAGCAGAGATAACGGGAGGGCCTACGAGCAGTACTTC. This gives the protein CASRDNGRAYEQYF.

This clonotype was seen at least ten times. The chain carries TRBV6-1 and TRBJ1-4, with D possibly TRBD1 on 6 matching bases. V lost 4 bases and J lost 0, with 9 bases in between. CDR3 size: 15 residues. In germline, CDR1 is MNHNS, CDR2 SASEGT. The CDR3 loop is CASSGGQSTNEKLFF. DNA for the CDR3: TGTGCCAGCAGTGGGGGGCAATCAACTAATGAAAAACTGTTTTTT.

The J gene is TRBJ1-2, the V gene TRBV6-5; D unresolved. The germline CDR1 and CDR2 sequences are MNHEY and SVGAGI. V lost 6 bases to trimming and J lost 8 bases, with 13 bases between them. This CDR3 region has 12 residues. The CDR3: CASRGTPWGYTF. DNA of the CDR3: TGTGCCAGCAGGGGAACCCCCTGGGGCTACACCTTC.

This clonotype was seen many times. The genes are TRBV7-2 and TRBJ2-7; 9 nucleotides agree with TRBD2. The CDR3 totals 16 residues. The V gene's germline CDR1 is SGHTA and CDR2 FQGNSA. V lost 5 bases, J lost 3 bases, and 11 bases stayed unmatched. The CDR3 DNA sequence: TGTGCCAGCAGCCCTCGTGGTAGCGGGGGCTACTACGAGCAGTACTTC. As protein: CASSPRGSGGYYEQYF. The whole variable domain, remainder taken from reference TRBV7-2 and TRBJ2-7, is GAGVSQSPSNKVTEKGKDVELRCDPISGHTALYWYRQSLGQGLEFLIYFQGNSAPDKSGLPSDRFSAERTGGSVSTLTIQRTQQEDSAVYLCASSPRGSGGYYEQYFGPGTRLTVT.

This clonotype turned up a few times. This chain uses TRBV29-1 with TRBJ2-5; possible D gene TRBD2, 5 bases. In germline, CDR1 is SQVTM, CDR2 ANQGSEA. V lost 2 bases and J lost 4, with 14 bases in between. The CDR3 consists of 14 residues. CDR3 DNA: TGCAGCGTTGAAACTAGAGAGAAAGGAGAGACCCAGTACTTC. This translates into CSVETREKGETQYF.

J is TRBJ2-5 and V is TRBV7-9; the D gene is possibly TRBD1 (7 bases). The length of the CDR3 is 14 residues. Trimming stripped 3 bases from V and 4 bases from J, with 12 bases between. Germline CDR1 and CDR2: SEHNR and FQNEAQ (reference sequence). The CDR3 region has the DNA TGTGCCAGCAGCTTTTTCCAGGGGGGAGAGACCCAGTACTTC. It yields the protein CASSFFQGGETQYF.

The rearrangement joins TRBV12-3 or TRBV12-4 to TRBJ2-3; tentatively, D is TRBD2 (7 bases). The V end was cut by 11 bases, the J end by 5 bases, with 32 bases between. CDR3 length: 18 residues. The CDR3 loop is CAFSKRLRGRAPGDTQYF. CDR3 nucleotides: TGTGCCTTCAGCAAAAGGTTGAGGGGGAGGGCCCCGGGAGATACGCAGTATTTT.

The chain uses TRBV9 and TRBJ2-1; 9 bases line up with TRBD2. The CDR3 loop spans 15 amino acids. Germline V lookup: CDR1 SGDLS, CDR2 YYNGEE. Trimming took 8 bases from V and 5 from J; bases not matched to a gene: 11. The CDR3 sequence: CASATNLAGNNEQFF. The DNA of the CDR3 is TGTGCCAGTGCTACCAACCTAGCGGGAAACAATGAGCAGTTCTTC.